The entry below gives a single TCR beta chain sequence along with its context. Germline is not matched at one junction end, which may reflect a read error. The assay was immunoSEQ multiplex PCR, and TCRdb's table has in-frame clones only and misses some. The table includes fewer than 90,000 clones, over 85% detected once. The entry originates in a study of T cell changes during pregnancy in multiple sclerosis. The CDR3 is 17 residues long. Germline-derived CDR1 and CDR2 are SSHAT and FNYEAQ (reference sequence). The input for sequencing was peripheral blood, taken after pregnancy. V is TRBV7-7 and J is TRBJ2-5; possibly TRBD1 for D (6 bases). The receptor was isolated from a female donor in good health, enrolled as a control in a pregnancy study. The CDR3 nucleotides are TGTGCTAGCAGCGTAGGGGAGTCAGGGGTAGTCCAAGAGACCCAGTACTTC. Amino acids: CASSVGESGVVQETQYF.